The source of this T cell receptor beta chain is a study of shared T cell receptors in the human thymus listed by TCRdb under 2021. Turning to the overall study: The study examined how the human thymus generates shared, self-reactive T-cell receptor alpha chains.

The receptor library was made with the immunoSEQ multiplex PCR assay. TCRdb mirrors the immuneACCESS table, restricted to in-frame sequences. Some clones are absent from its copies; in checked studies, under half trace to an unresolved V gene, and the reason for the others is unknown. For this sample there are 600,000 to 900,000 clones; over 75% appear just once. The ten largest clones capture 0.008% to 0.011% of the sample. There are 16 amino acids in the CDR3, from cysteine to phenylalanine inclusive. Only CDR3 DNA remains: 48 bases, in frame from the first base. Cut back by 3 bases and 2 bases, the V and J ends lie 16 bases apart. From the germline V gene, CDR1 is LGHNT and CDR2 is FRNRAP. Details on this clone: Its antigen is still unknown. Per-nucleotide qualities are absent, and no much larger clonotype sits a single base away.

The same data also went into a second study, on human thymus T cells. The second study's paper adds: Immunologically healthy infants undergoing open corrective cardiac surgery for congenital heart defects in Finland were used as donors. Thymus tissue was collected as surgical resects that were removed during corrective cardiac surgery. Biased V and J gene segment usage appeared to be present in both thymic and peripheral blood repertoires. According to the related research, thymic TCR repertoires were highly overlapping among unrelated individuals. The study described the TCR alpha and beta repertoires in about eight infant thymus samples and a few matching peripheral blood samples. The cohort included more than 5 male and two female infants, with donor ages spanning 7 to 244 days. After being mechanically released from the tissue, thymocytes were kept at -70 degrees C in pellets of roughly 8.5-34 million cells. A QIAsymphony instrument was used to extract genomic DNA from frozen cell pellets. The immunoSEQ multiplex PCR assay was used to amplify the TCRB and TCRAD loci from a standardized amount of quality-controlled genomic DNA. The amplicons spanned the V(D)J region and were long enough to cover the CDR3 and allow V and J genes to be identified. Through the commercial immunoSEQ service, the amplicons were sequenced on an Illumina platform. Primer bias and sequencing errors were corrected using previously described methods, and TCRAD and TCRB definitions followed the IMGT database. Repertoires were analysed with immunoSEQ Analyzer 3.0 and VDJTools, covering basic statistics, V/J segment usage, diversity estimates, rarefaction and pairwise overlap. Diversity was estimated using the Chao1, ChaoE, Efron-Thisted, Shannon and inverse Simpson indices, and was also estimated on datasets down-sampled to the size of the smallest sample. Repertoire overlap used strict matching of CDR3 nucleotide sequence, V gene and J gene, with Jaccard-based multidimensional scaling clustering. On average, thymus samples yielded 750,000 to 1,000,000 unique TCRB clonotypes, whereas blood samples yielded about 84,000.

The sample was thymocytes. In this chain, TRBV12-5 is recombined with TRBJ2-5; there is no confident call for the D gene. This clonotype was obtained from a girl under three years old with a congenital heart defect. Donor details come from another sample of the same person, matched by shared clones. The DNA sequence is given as TGTGCTAGTGGTTTACCCCTCCGGAGTCCTCAAGAGACCCAGTACTTC. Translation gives CASGLPLRSPQETQYF.